The sequence of this TCR beta chain was determined in a study of T cell responses to AZD1222 COVID-19 vaccine. Measured with immunoSEQ multiplex PCR; TCRdb has only the in-frame clones, and not every one. The sample has 100,000 to 150,000 clones, just over 85% seen once. Details on this clone: The target antigen is unknown.

Overall study findings and caveats: Spike regions recognized by vaccine-associated CD4 TCRs spanned the protein, led by 160-218 and 743-854.

The sequence derives from an adult in good health. The source was peripheral blood, collected on day 0 of AZD1222 vaccination.

CDR3 in DNA: TGCAGCGTTATCACGGGGAACACCGGGGAGCTGTTTTTT. Translation: CSVITGNTGELFF. The chain recombines TRBV29-1 with TRBJ2-2; D gene uncertain. Germline V gene lookup returns CDR1 SQVTM and CDR2 ANQGSEA. Between the trimmed V and J ends, which lost 5 bases and 1 base, there was a span of 8 bases. This CDR3 is built from 13 residues.